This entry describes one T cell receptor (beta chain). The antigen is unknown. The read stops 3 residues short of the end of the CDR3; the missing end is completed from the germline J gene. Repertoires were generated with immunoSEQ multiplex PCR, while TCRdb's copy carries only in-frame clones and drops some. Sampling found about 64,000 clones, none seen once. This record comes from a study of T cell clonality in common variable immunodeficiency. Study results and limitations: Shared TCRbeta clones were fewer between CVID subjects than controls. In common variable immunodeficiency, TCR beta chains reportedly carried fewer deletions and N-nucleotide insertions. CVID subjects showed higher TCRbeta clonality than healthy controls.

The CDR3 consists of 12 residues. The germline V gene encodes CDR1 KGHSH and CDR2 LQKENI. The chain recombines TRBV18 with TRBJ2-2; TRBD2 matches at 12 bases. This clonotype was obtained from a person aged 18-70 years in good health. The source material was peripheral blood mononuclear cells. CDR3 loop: CASSPGLAGLFF. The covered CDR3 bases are TGTGCCAGCTCTCCGGGACTAGCGGGG. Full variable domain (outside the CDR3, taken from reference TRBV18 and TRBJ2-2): NAGVMQNPRHLVRRRGQEARLRCSPMKGHSHVYWYRQLPEEGLKFMVYLQKENIIDESGMPKERFSAEFPKEGPSILRIQQVVRGDSAAYFCASSPGLAGLFFGEGSRLTVL.